The 5 T cell receptor beta chains in this list originate from one sample, sequenced in a study of T-cell reconstitution after alpha-beta-depleted transplantation in children. During its preparation, the TCRbeta library received unique molecular identifiers. MiXCR, applied by TCRdb to the PCR reads, yields one record per CDR3 protein. The repertoire holds around 960,000 distinct CDR3 sequences, with roughly 29% as singletons. The sequenced sample was PBMCs, mostly from graft donor cells, obtained 360 days after TCRalphabeta/CD19-depleted stem cell transplant. The source of these receptors is a boy under two years old who had a stem cell transplant for SCID, so the T cells may come from the graft donor.

This clonotype was seen only a few times. V and J are TRBV6-1 and TRBJ1-2; D gene uncertain. V was cut by 5 bases and J by 7 bases, with 17 bases left in between. Germline V gene data show CDR1 as MNHNS and CDR2 as SASEGT. The CDR3 totals 14 residues. The CDR3 region is CASSRDPAGGGYTF. DNA of the CDR3: TGTGCCAGCAGTAGGGATCCAGCAGGAGGTGGCTACACCTTC.

The CDR3 DNA reads as TGTGCCAGCAGCTTCTGGGTCTCAGGGCAGAACACTGAAGCTTTCTTT. Its translation: CASSFWVSGQNTEAFF. This chain joins TRBV7-9 and TRBJ1-1; a weak D match, TRBD1 (5 bases). The germline gives CDR1 SEHNR, CDR2 FQNEAQ (reference sequence). The CDR3 is 16 residues long. V lost 3 bases and J lost 1, with 15 bases in between.

This clonotype has a handful of counts. The gene calls are TRBV20-1 and TRBJ2-5; 10 bases agree with TRBD2. Looked up from germline, CDR1 is DFQATT and CDR2 is SNEGSKA (reference sequence). The CDR3 runs to 14 residues. Trimming at V came to 5 bases and at J to 4 bases, leaving 7 bases not matched to a gene. The CDR3 loop is CSARLAGRGETQYF. DNA for the CDR3: TGCAGTGCTCGACTAGCGGGCCGTGGAGAGACCCAGTACTTC.

CDR3 in amino acids: CASIPDGSGANVLTF. CDR3 DNA: TGTGCCAGCATCCCGGACGGCTCTGGGGCCAACGTCCTGACTTTC. V gene TRBV12-3 or TRBV12-4 combines with J gene TRBJ2-6; D not certain. This CDR3 has 15 residues. Trimming cost V 7 bases and J 0 bases, with 10 bases left between them.

This clonotype was detected a few times. This rearrangement joins TRBV5-1 to TRBJ2-5, with D perhaps TRBD1 (6 bases). V lost 4 bases, J lost 2 bases, and 9 bases lay in between. The germline CDR1 and CDR2 sequences are SGHRS and YFSETQ. This CDR3 comprises 13 residues. The CDR3 sequence: CASSHGQQETQYF. The CDR3 region has the DNA TGCGCCAGCAGCCACGGACAGCAAGAGACCCAGTACTTC.